A selection of T cell receptor beta chains follows, all from one sample in a study of memory CD8 T cells in hepatitis C reinfection. Profiling relied on immunoSEQ multiplex PCR, and the TCRdb table lists in-frame clones only, not all of them. The repertoire holds about 50,000 clones, with roughly 91% as singletons. Material: naive CD8+ T cells sorted from blood. Receptors originate from a man aged 18 to 35 with hepatitis C virus infection. Each CDR3 is given with its conserved first and last residue. The order of the fields is V gene, clone size, J gene, D gene, CDR3 protein, CDR3 DNA. A D gene is named only where the DNA matches it firmly. Size values are once, few and many counts, or a class for expanded clones, and some rows have none.

v_gene: TRBV4-3
abundance: -
j_gene: TRBJ1-2
d_gene: -
CDR3aa: CASSQDPMESSYGYTF
CDR3nt: TGCGCCAGCAGCCAAGATCCCATGGAGAGCTCCTATGGCTACACCTTC

v_gene: TRBV6-5
abundance: -
j_gene: TRBJ2-1
d_gene: TRBD2
CDR3aa: CASSFNLAGYYNEQFF
CDR3nt: TGTGCCAGCAGTTTCAATCTAGCGGGATACTACAATGAGCAGTTCTTC

v_gene: TRBV5-4
abundance: -
j_gene: TRBJ2-1
d_gene: -
CDR3aa: CASSLGLVYNEQFF
CDR3nt: TGTGCCAGCAGCTTGGGGCTAGTGTACAATGAGCAGTTCTTC

v_gene: TRBV7-8
abundance: once
j_gene: TRBJ2-6
d_gene: TRBD2
CDR3aa: CASSGGEYSGANVLTF
CDR3nt: TGTGCCAGCAGCGGGGGGGAATACTCTGGGGCCAACGTCCTGACTTTC

v_gene: TRBV7-7
abundance: few
j_gene: TRBJ1-1
d_gene: -
CDR3aa: CASSRTANTEAFF
CDR3nt: TGTGCCAGCAGTAGGACAGCGAACACTGAAGCTTTCTTT

v_gene: TRBV5-4
abundance: -
j_gene: TRBJ2-3
d_gene: TRBD2
CDR3aa: CASSGGLAGVRSTDTQYF
CDR3nt: TGTGCCAGCAGCGGGGGACTAGCGGGAGTAAGGAGCACAGATACGCAGTATTTT

v_gene: TRBV27
abundance: -
j_gene: TRBJ2-1
d_gene: TRBD2
CDR3aa: CASKDGLATREQFF
CDR3nt: TGTGCCAGCAAGGATGGACTAGCAACAAGGGAGCAGTTCTTC

v_gene: TRBV19
abundance: -
j_gene: TRBJ2-1
d_gene: -
CDR3aa: CASSQGPYNEQFF
CDR3nt: TGTGCCAGTTCCCAGGGCCCCTACAATGAGCAGTTCTTC

v_gene: TRBV5-4
abundance: -
j_gene: TRBJ2-3
d_gene: -
CDR3aa: CASSLVARGNDTQYF
CDR3nt: TGTGCCAGCAGCTTGGTTGCCAGGGGAAACGATACGCAGTATTTT

v_gene: TRBV29-1
abundance: -
j_gene: TRBJ1-3
d_gene: TRBD1
CDR3aa: CSVEDGTGRGNTIYF
CDR3nt: TGCAGCGTTGAAGATGGGACAGGGAGAGGAAACACCATATATTTT

v_gene: TRBV6-4
abundance: -
j_gene: TRBJ2-2
d_gene: -
CDR3aa: CASSAGNTGELFF
CDR3nt: TGTGCCAGCAGTGCAGGGAACACCGGGGAGCTGTTTTTT

v_gene: TRBV5-4
abundance: -
j_gene: TRBJ2-1
d_gene: TRBD2
CDR3aa: CASSLDWGGRPFF
CDR3nt: TGTGCCAGCAGCTTGGACTGGGGGGGTAGGCCGTTCTTC

v_gene: TRBV28
abundance: -
j_gene: TRBJ2-1
d_gene: TRBD2
CDR3aa: CASSSGLAGTSYNEQFF
CDR3nt: TGTGCCAGCAGTTCCGGACTAGCGGGAACAAGCTACAATGAGCAGTTCTTC

v_gene: TRBV7-9
abundance: -
j_gene: TRBJ2-5
d_gene: TRBD2
CDR3aa: CASSFVTSGGSYQETQYF
CDR3nt: TGTGCCAGCAGCTTCGTGACTAGCGGGGGCAGTTACCAAGAGACCCAGTACTTC

v_gene: TRBV28
abundance: -
j_gene: TRBJ1-2
d_gene: -
CDR3aa: CASSADKTTHYGYTF
CDR3nt: TGTGCCAGCAGTGCTGACAAGACCACCCACTATGGCTACACCTTC

v_gene: TRBV27
abundance: -
j_gene: TRBJ2-2
d_gene: TRBD1
CDR3aa: CASSLTGGRLFF
CDR3nt: TGTGCCAGCAGTTTAACAGGGGGACGGCTGTTTTTT

v_gene: TRBV11-2
abundance: -
j_gene: TRBJ1-6
d_gene: TRBD1
CDR3aa: CASSITGGGSPLHF
CDR3nt: TGTGCCAGCAGCATAACAGGGGGCGGCTCACCCCTCCACTTT

v_gene: TRBV27
abundance: -
j_gene: TRBJ2-1
d_gene: TRBD2
CDR3aa: CASSFPRSGLAGGIYNEQFF
CDR3nt: TGTGCCAGCAGTTTCCCCCGATCGGGACTAGCGGGGGGGATCTACAATGAGCAGTTCTTC

v_gene: TRBV6-5
abundance: few
j_gene: TRBJ2-2
d_gene: -
CDR3aa: CASSQSTGELFF
CDR3nt: TGTGCCAGCAGCCAATCCACCGGGGAGCTGTTTTTT

v_gene: TRBV7-8
abundance: once
j_gene: TRBJ2-7
d_gene: -
CDR3aa: CASSEGAGPAYEQYF
CDR3nt: TGTGCCAGCAGCGAGGGGGCGGGGCCCGCCTACGAGCAGTACTTC

v_gene: TRBV6-4
abundance: -
j_gene: TRBJ2-7
d_gene: -
CDR3aa: CASSDSTGVQYF
CDR3nt: TGTGCCAGCAGTGACTCGACCGGGGTGCAGTACTTC

v_gene: TRBV6-5
abundance: -
j_gene: TRBJ1-2
d_gene: -
CDR3aa: CASSYSSPATNYGYTF
CDR3nt: TGTGCCAGCAGTTACTCGAGCCCTGCTACTAACTATGGCTACACCTTC

v_gene: TRBV29-1
abundance: -
j_gene: TRBJ1-1
d_gene: TRBD1
CDR3aa: CSDSPGQGNTEAFF
CDR3nt: TGCAGCGACTCTCCGGGACAGGGGAACACTGAAGCTTTCTTT

v_gene: TRBV6-6
abundance: -
j_gene: TRBJ1-5
d_gene: TRBD1
CDR3aa: CASSYAGGSNQPQHF
CDR3nt: TGTGCCAGCAGTTACGCAGGGGGCTCCAATCAGCCCCAGCATTTT

v_gene: TRBV5-4
abundance: -
j_gene: TRBJ2-5
d_gene: TRBD2
CDR3aa: CASTVGTGGGETQYF
CDR3nt: TGTGCCAGCACCGTCGGTACGGGAGGGGGGGAGACCCAGTACTTC

v_gene: TRBV27
abundance: -
j_gene: TRBJ1-1
d_gene: TRBD1
CDR3aa: CASGHRGAGTEAFF
CDR3nt: TGTGCCAGCGGCCACAGGGGCGCGGGCACTGAAGCTTTCTTT

v_gene: TRBV27
abundance: once
j_gene: TRBJ2-5
d_gene: TRBD1
CDR3aa: CASSALPGQGKETQYF
CDR3nt: TGTGCCAGCAGTGCACTACCGGGACAGGGGAAAGAGACCCAGTACTTC

v_gene: TRBV19
abundance: -
j_gene: TRBJ2-5
d_gene: TRBD2
CDR3aa: CASSNPSGSGETQYF
CDR3nt: TGTGCCAGTAGTAATCCTAGCGGGAGTGGGGAGACCCAGTACTTC

v_gene: TRBV6-5
abundance: once
j_gene: TRBJ2-7
d_gene: -
CDR3aa: CASSYSVGSYEQYF
CDR3nt: TGTGCCAGCAGTTATAGCGTTGGCTCCTACGAGCAGTACTTC

v_gene: TRBV14
abundance: -
j_gene: TRBJ2-1
d_gene: -
CDR3aa: CASSLTGENGYNEQFF
CDR3nt: TGTGCCAGCAGCCTCACGGGGGAGAACGGCTACAATGAGCAGTTCTTC

v_gene: TRBV10-3
abundance: -
j_gene: TRBJ2-3
d_gene: TRBD2
CDR3aa: CAIRGTSGGSEDTQYF
CDR3nt: TGTGCCATCAGGGGGACTAGCGGGGGGTCGGAAGATACGCAGTATTTT

v_gene: TRBV5-1
abundance: few
j_gene: TRBJ1-1
d_gene: TRBD1
CDR3aa: CASSTETGDHYGNTEAFF
CDR3nt: TGCGCCAGCAGCACCGAGACAGGGGACCATTATGGAAACACTGAAGCTTTCTTT

v_gene: TRBV5-6
abundance: -
j_gene: TRBJ1-2
d_gene: -
CDR3aa: CASSLAVGALNGYTF
CDR3nt: TGTGCCAGCAGCTTGGCCGTGGGGGCGCTGAATGGCTACACCTTC

v_gene: TRBV10-2
abundance: -
j_gene: TRBJ2-1
d_gene: TRBD1
CDR3aa: CASSDRGIHNEQFF
CDR3nt: TGCGCCAGCAGTGACAGGGGGATACACAATGAGCAGTTCTTC

v_gene: TRBV5-8
abundance: once
j_gene: TRBJ1-1
d_gene: -
CDR3aa: CASSLTLAGTTEAFF
CDR3nt: TGTGCCAGCAGCCTGACATTGGCAGGGACAACTGAAGCTTTCTTT

v_gene: TRBV18
abundance: -
j_gene: TRBJ2-7
d_gene: TRBD2
CDR3aa: CASSPGSGAYEQYF
CDR3nt: TGTGCCAGCTCACCAGGGAGCGGGGCCTACGAGCAGTACTTC

v_gene: TRBV11-2
abundance: -
j_gene: TRBJ2-1
d_gene: -
CDR3aa: CASSLWSLDLDEQFF
CDR3nt: TGTGCCAGCAGCTTATGGTCGCTAGACCTGGATGAGCAGTTCTTC

v_gene: TRBV27
abundance: -
j_gene: TRBJ2-1
d_gene: -
CDR3aa: CASWRGQYNEQFF
CDR3nt: TGTGCCAGCTGGCGGGGGCAGTACAATGAGCAGTTCTTC

v_gene: TRBV9
abundance: -
j_gene: TRBJ2-3
d_gene: -
CDR3aa: CASSVGGVPDTQYF
CDR3nt: TGTGCCAGCAGCGTAGGGGGGGTCCCAGATACGCAGTATTTT

v_gene: TRBV29-1
abundance: -
j_gene: TRBJ1-1
d_gene: TRBD1
CDR3aa: CSAAGTGWDTEAFF
CDR3nt: TGCAGCGCGGCGGGGACAGGGTGGGACACTGAAGCTTTCTTT

v_gene: TRBV27
abundance: -
j_gene: TRBJ2-1
d_gene: TRBD2
CDR3aa: CASSWSGGVYYNEQFF
CDR3nt: TGTGCCAGCAGTTGGAGCGGGGGGGTCTACTACAATGAGCAGTTCTTC

v_gene: TRBV27
abundance: -
j_gene: TRBJ2-1
d_gene: TRBD2
CDR3aa: CASSPAEASGYNEQFF
CDR3nt: TGTGCCAGCAGTCCGGCTGAGGCTAGCGGCTACAATGAGCAGTTCTTC

v_gene: TRBV5-1
abundance: -
j_gene: TRBJ1-1
d_gene: -
CDR3aa: CASSWGGGDTEAFF
CDR3nt: TGCGCCAGCAGCTGGGGCGGGGGCGACACTGAAGCTTTCTTT

v_gene: TRBV12-5
abundance: -
j_gene: TRBJ1-1
d_gene: -
CDR3aa: CASGSPLNTEAFF
CDR3nt: TGTGCTAGTGGTTCCCCTTTGAACACTGAAGCTTTCTTT

v_gene: TRBV4-1
abundance: few
j_gene: TRBJ1-1
d_gene: TRBD1
CDR3aa: CASSQVVGQGSVNTEAFF
CDR3nt: TGCGCCAGCAGCCAAGTCGTGGGACAGGGTTCCGTGAACACTGAAGCTTTCTTT

v_gene: TRBV10-3
abundance: once
j_gene: TRBJ2-3
d_gene: TRBD2
CDR3aa: CAIRGTSGGFYDTQYF
CDR3nt: TGTGCCATCAGGGGGACTAGCGGGGGGTTTTACGATACGCAGTATTTT

v_gene: TRBV19
abundance: -
j_gene: TRBJ1-6
d_gene: TRBD1
CDR3aa: CASSWTGSSYNSPLHF
CDR3nt: TGTGCCAGTAGTTGGACAGGTTCCTCCTATAATTCACCCCTCCACTTT

v_gene: TRBV5-1
abundance: -
j_gene: TRBJ1-5
d_gene: -
CDR3aa: CASSQEVAGNQPQHF
CDR3nt: TGCGCCAGCAGCCAGGAGGTAGCGGGGAATCAGCCCCAGCATTTT